This is a list of T cell receptor beta chains from one sample in a study of regulatory T cells in long-lasting Graves disease. Each CDR3 protein is one row after TCRdb ran MiXCR on the multiplex PCR reads. The sample shows 500,000 to 700,000 distinct CDR3 sequences, approximately 15% of them seen only once. These data also featured in a second study, about T cells in Graves' hyperthyroidism and ophthalmopathy.

The source material was peripheral blood mononuclear cells (PBMCs), sampled at new diagnosis, from a patient treated with antithyroid drugs. The receptors were sampled from a woman aged 25-40 years with Graves disease. Each CDR3 is given with its conserved first and last residue. Each record gives: V gene, clone size, D gene, J gene, CDR3 DNA, CDR3 protein. D genes are given only for firm matches. A row's size may be missing; if present it is once, few, many or a size class.

v_gene: TRBV20-1
abundance: -
d_gene: TRBD2
j_gene: TRBJ2-1
CDR3nt: TGCAGTGCTAGACTAGCGGGATTTACCTACAATGAGCAGTTCTTC
CDR3aa: CSARLAGFTYNEQFF

v_gene: TRBV6-2/TRBV6-3
abundance: few
d_gene: -
j_gene: TRBJ2-2
CDR3nt: TGTGCCAGCAGGGAGGAAGCCCCCGGGGAGCTGTTTTTT
CDR3aa: CASREEAPGELFF

v_gene: TRBV30
abundance: few
d_gene: -
j_gene: TRBJ1-2
CDR3nt: TGTGCCTGGAGTGTATGGAAGTTACATCGCTACACCTTC
CDR3aa: CAWSVWKLHRYTF

v_gene: TRBV29-1
abundance: few
d_gene: TRBD2
j_gene: TRBJ2-5
CDR3nt: TGCAGCGTTGTAGAAGGGACTAGCGGCCAAGAGACCCAGTACTTC
CDR3aa: CSVVEGTSGQETQYF

v_gene: TRBV7-8
abundance: many
d_gene: -
j_gene: TRBJ1-1
CDR3nt: TGTGCCAGCAGCTACGCCTATGAAATCAACACTGAAGCTTTCTTT
CDR3aa: CASSYAYEINTEAFF

v_gene: TRBV20-1
abundance: many
d_gene: TRBD2
j_gene: TRBJ2-1
CDR3nt: TGCAGTGCTAGAGCGACTAGCGGGATGAGGGAGCAGTTCTTC
CDR3aa: CSARATSGMREQFF

v_gene: TRBV12-3/TRBV12-4
abundance: many
d_gene: -
j_gene: TRBJ1-3
CDR3nt: TGTGCCACCCAGGGCAGCTTTGGAAACACCATATATTTT
CDR3aa: CATQGSFGNTIYF

v_gene: TRBV7-2
abundance: many
d_gene: TRBD2
j_gene: TRBJ2-7
CDR3nt: TGTGCCAGCAGCTTAAATCTCCGGACTAGCGGGAGCTCCTACGAGCAGTACTTC
CDR3aa: CASSLNLRTSGSSYEQYF

v_gene: TRBV3-1
abundance: few
d_gene: -
j_gene: TRBJ1-3
CDR3nt: TGTGCCAGCAGCCAATCAGGTGGAAACACCATATATTTT
CDR3aa: CASSQSGGNTIYF

v_gene: TRBV5-4
abundance: -
d_gene: -
j_gene: TRBJ1-3
CDR3nt: TGTGCCAGCAGCCCCGGGGGAATTGGAAACACCATATATTTT
CDR3aa: CASSPGGIGNTIYF

v_gene: TRBV12-3/TRBV12-4
abundance: many
d_gene: -
j_gene: TRBJ1-4
CDR3nt: TGTGCCAGCAGTGCGGAGGGGGGACTCAATGAAAAACTGTTTTTT
CDR3aa: CASSAEGGLNEKLFF

v_gene: TRBV19
abundance: -
d_gene: TRBD2
j_gene: TRBJ2-1
CDR3nt: TGTGCCAGTAGTGTCGGACTAGCGGGGGACAATGAGCAGTTCTTC
CDR3aa: CASSVGLAGDNEQFF

v_gene: TRBV5-1
abundance: few
d_gene: -
j_gene: TRBJ1-3
CDR3nt: TGCGCCAGCAGCTTAATAGGTCTACGTTACGGAAACACCATATATTTT
CDR3aa: CASSLIGLRYGNTIYF

v_gene: TRBV28
abundance: many
d_gene: -
j_gene: TRBJ2-1
CDR3nt: TGTGCCAGCAGTTTTCGGCCACCGAGCTCCTACAATGAGCAGTTCTTC
CDR3aa: CASSFRPPSSYNEQFF

v_gene: TRBV9
abundance: few
d_gene: -
j_gene: TRBJ2-2
CDR3nt: TGTGCCAGCAGCCCTGACCACTCGAACACCGGGGAGCTGTTTTTT
CDR3aa: CASSPDHSNTGELFF

v_gene: TRBV30
abundance: many
d_gene: -
j_gene: TRBJ1-1
CDR3nt: TGTGCCTGGAGTGTACAGTGGCTAGGAGCTTTCTTT
CDR3aa: CAWSVQWLGAFF

v_gene: TRBV29-1
abundance: many
d_gene: -
j_gene: TRBJ1-1
CDR3nt: TGCAGCGTCGATCTCTATTCCACAGCTCGGGGGGCGGGAGCTGAAGCTTTCTTT
CDR3aa: CSVDLYSTARGAGAEAFF

v_gene: TRBV15
abundance: -
d_gene: TRBD1
j_gene: TRBJ1-5
CDR3nt: TGTGCCACCAGCAGAGGGGGGACAGGGGAAAGGCAGCCCCAGCATTTT
CDR3aa: CATSRGGTGERQPQHF

v_gene: TRBV30
abundance: many
d_gene: TRBD1
j_gene: TRBJ1-1
CDR3nt: TGTGCCTGGAAGCTCCGAGACAGGGCGATAACTGAAGCTTTCTTT
CDR3aa: CAWKLRDRAITEAFF

v_gene: TRBV5-1
abundance: many
d_gene: TRBD1
j_gene: TRBJ1-5
CDR3nt: TGCGCCAGCAGCCTCACCACAGGGGCGAGTCAGCCCCAGCATTTT
CDR3aa: CASSLTTGASQPQHF

v_gene: TRBV7-2
abundance: -
d_gene: -
j_gene: TRBJ2-6
CDR3nt: TGTGCCAGCAGCTCACAAGTAAGCTCTGGGGCCAACGTCCTGACTTTC
CDR3aa: CASSSQVSSGANVLTF

v_gene: TRBV15
abundance: many
d_gene: -
j_gene: TRBJ1-5
CDR3nt: TGTGCCACCAGCCCTGGGGGAGGCAATCAGCCCCAGCATTTT
CDR3aa: CATSPGGGNQPQHF

v_gene: TRBV19
abundance: few
d_gene: -
j_gene: TRBJ1-2
CDR3nt: TGTGCCAGTAGTCCCCGACTCAGCAACTATGGCTACACCTTC
CDR3aa: CASSPRLSNYGYTF

v_gene: TRBV2
abundance: many
d_gene: -
j_gene: TRBJ1-2
CDR3nt: TGTGCCAGCAGGGACCTATATGGCTACACCTTC
CDR3aa: CASRDLYGYTF

v_gene: TRBV14
abundance: -
d_gene: -
j_gene: TRBJ2-5
CDR3nt: TGTGCCAGCAGCCAAGATTGGAGGGGAAGGAAGTACTTC
CDR3aa: CASSQDWRGRKYF

v_gene: TRBV6-1
abundance: -
d_gene: -
j_gene: TRBJ1-2
CDR3nt: TGTGCCAGCCGGGGGGCCGCTGGCTACACCTTC
CDR3aa: CASRGAAGYTF

v_gene: TRBV7-3
abundance: many
d_gene: -
j_gene: TRBJ2-7
CDR3nt: TGTGCCAGCAGCTTAGGGCGTAGCTCCTACGAGCAGTACTTC
CDR3aa: CASSLGRSSYEQYF

v_gene: TRBV6-2/TRBV6-3
abundance: many
d_gene: -
j_gene: TRBJ2-7
CDR3nt: TGTGCCAGCAGTTACTGGGACTCAACCTACGAGCAGTACTTC
CDR3aa: CASSYWDSTYEQYF

v_gene: TRBV27
abundance: few
d_gene: TRBD1
j_gene: TRBJ1-1
CDR3nt: TGTGCCAGCAGCCGGGACAGGGGATTAATGAACACTGAAGCTTTCTTT
CDR3aa: CASSRDRGLMNTEAFF

v_gene: TRBV19
abundance: -
d_gene: -
j_gene: TRBJ1-1
CDR3nt: TGTGCCAGTAGTATATTAGGCAGATTGAACACTGAAGCTTTCTTT
CDR3aa: CASSILGRLNTEAFF

v_gene: TRBV6-1
abundance: many
d_gene: -
j_gene: TRBJ1-3
CDR3nt: TGTGCCAGCAGCTCCAGGGGAGGTCGAAACACCATATATTTT
CDR3aa: CASSSRGGRNTIYF

v_gene: TRBV29-1
abundance: many
d_gene: -
j_gene: TRBJ1-1
CDR3nt: TGCAGCGTTGTAGTCACTGAAGCTTTCTTT
CDR3aa: CSVVVTEAFF

v_gene: TRBV2
abundance: -
d_gene: -
j_gene: TRBJ1-4
CDR3nt: TGTGCCAGCAAGTTCGAACAGGGAGGTGAAAAACTGTTTTTT
CDR3aa: CASKFEQGGEKLFF

v_gene: TRBV5-1
abundance: -
d_gene: -
j_gene: TRBJ2-1
CDR3nt: TGCGCCAGCAGCTTGTCCCCTGGGCCCTTGGGTGAGCAGTTCTTC
CDR3aa: CASSLSPGPLGEQFF

v_gene: TRBV5-5
abundance: -
d_gene: TRBD1
j_gene: TRBJ1-2
CDR3nt: TGTGCCAGCAGCTCCCGGACAGGGGGAAACTATGGCTACACCTTC
CDR3aa: CASSSRTGGNYGYTF

v_gene: TRBV7-9
abundance: many
d_gene: TRBD2
j_gene: TRBJ2-1
CDR3nt: TGTGCCAGCAGCTTAACATGGGGGTCTCAGGGACTAGCGGGATCGGCTGAGCAGTTCTTC
CDR3aa: CASSLTWGSQGLAGSAEQFF

v_gene: TRBV7-9
abundance: few
d_gene: -
j_gene: TRBJ1-6
CDR3nt: TGTGCCAGCAGAATAGAGGGGAATTCACCCCTCCACTTT
CDR3aa: CASRIEGNSPLHF

v_gene: TRBV6-4
abundance: -
d_gene: -
j_gene: TRBJ2-7
CDR3nt: TGTGCCAGCAGTGATCGGTGGGGGTTTTTCTACGAGCAGTACTTC
CDR3aa: CASSDRWGFFYEQYF

v_gene: TRBV27
abundance: -
d_gene: TRBD1
j_gene: TRBJ2-7
CDR3nt: TGTGCCAGCAGAACCAGGGACAGGGGAATTTACGAGCAGTACTTC
CDR3aa: CASRTRDRGIYEQYF

v_gene: TRBV7-2
abundance: -
d_gene: TRBD2
j_gene: TRBJ2-2
CDR3nt: TGTGCCAGCACCCTCGTACTAGCGGGAGCCCTAGGGGAGCTGTTTTTT
CDR3aa: CASTLVLAGALGELFF

v_gene: TRBV28
abundance: few
d_gene: -
j_gene: TRBJ1-3
CDR3nt: TGTGCCAGCAGTTCCCTCTCTGGAAACACCATATATTTT
CDR3aa: CASSSLSGNTIYF

v_gene: TRBV5-1
abundance: many
d_gene: TRBD1
j_gene: TRBJ1-2
CDR3nt: TGTGCCAGCAGCCCGGACAGGGGCAATGGCTACACCTTC
CDR3aa: CASSPDRGNGYTF

v_gene: TRBV27
abundance: many
d_gene: -
j_gene: TRBJ1-2
CDR3nt: TGTGCCAGCAGTTTAAGCGGAGACTATGGCTACACCTTC
CDR3aa: CASSLSGDYGYTF

v_gene: TRBV18
abundance: few
d_gene: -
j_gene: TRBJ2-5
CDR3nt: TGTGCCAGCTCGCGAGATCTGCAAGAGACCCAGTACTTC
CDR3aa: CASSRDLQETQYF

v_gene: TRBV20-1
abundance: many
d_gene: -
j_gene: TRBJ1-1
CDR3nt: TGCAGTGCTAGCTACCCGAACACTGAAGCTTTCTTT
CDR3aa: CSASYPNTEAFF

v_gene: TRBV20-1
abundance: few
d_gene: -
j_gene: TRBJ1-5
CDR3nt: TGCAGTGCCCCAGGGGAAAATCAGCCCCAGCATTTT
CDR3aa: CSAPGENQPQHF

v_gene: TRBV11-2
abundance: few
d_gene: TRBD2
j_gene: TRBJ2-1
CDR3nt: TGTGCCAGCAGCACAGCGGGAGGGATCGAGAGGGAGCAGTTCTTC
CDR3aa: CASSTAGGIEREQFF

v_gene: TRBV28
abundance: many
d_gene: -
j_gene: TRBJ1-2
CDR3nt: TGTGCCAGCAGTCCCAATTCTGGCTACACCTTC
CDR3aa: CASSPNSGYTF

v_gene: TRBV12-3/TRBV12-4
abundance: once
d_gene: TRBD1
j_gene: TRBJ1-2
CDR3nt: TGTGCCATCAGCGATCCGGGACAGGGGAGCGGCTACACCTTC
CDR3aa: CAISDPGQGSGYTF

v_gene: TRBV12-3/TRBV12-4
abundance: many
d_gene: -
j_gene: TRBJ1-1
CDR3nt: TGTGCCAGCAGTGAAGGCTTGCAGGGGACAGCTTTCTTT
CDR3aa: CASSEGLQGTAFF

v_gene: TRBV28
abundance: -
d_gene: -
j_gene: TRBJ1-2
CDR3nt: TGTGCCAGCAGCCTTGTGGGGCCGACCGGGAATGGCTACACCTTC
CDR3aa: CASSLVGPTGNGYTF

v_gene: TRBV6-2/TRBV6-3
abundance: -
d_gene: TRBD2
j_gene: TRBJ2-1
CDR3nt: TGTGCCACCATAGCGGGAGGGTCTTACAATGAGCAGTTCTTC
CDR3aa: CATIAGGSYNEQFF